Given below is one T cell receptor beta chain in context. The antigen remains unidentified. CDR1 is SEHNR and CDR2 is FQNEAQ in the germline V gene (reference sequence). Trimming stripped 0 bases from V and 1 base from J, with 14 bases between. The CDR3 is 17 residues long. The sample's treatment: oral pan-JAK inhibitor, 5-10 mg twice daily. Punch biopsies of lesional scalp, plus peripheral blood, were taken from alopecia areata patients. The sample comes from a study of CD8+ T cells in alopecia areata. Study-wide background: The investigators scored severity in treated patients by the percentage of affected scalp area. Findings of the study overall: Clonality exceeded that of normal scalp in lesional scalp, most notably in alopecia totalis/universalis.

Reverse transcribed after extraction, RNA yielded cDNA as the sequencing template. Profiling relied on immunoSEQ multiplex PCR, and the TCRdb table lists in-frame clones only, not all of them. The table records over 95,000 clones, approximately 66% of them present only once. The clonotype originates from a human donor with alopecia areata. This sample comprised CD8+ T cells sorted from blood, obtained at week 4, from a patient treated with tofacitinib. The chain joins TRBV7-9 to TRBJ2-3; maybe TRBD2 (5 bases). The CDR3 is CASSLARASLGTDTQYF. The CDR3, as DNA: TGTGCCAGCAGCTTAGCACGGGCTAGCCTGGGCACAGATACGCAGTATTTT.